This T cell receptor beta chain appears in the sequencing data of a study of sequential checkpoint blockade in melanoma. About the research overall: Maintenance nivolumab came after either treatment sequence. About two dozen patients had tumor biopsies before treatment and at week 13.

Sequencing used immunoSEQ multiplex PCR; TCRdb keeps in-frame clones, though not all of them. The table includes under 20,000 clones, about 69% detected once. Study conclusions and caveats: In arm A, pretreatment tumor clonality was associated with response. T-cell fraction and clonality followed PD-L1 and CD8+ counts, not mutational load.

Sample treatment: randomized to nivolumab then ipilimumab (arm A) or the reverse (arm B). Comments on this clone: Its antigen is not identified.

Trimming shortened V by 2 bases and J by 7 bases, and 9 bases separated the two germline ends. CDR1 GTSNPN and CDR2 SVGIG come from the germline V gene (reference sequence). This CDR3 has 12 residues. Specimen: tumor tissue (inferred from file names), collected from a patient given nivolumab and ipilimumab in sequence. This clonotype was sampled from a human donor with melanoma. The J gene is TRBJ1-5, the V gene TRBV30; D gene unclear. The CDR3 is CAWSYGWQPQHF. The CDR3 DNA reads TGTGCCTGGAGTTATGGTTGGCAGCCCCAGCATTTT.